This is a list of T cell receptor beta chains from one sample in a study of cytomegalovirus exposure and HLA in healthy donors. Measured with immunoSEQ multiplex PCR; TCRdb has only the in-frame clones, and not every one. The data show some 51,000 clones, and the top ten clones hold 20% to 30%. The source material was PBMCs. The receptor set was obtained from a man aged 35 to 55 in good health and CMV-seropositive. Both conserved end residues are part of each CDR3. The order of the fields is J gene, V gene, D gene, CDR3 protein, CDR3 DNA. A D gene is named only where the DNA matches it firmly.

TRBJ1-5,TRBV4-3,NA,CASSQVGGFNQPQHF,TGCGCCAGCAGCCAAGTAGGAGGGTTCAATCAGCCCCAGCATTTT
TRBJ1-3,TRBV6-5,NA,CASSLLERNTIYF,TGTGCCAGCAGCTTATTAGAGAGAAACACCATATATTTT
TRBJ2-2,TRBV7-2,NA,CASSLVGGAITGELFF,TGTGCCAGCAGCTTAGTAGGGGGTGCGATCACCGGGGAGCTGTTTTTT
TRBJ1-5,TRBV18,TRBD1,CASSATQGNQPQHF,TGTGCCAGCTCAGCAACACAGGGGAATCAGCCCCAGCATTTT
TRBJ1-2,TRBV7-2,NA,CASSPQPGTYGYTF,TGTGCCAGCAGCCCACAACCAGGAACCTATGGCTACACCTTC
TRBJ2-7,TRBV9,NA,CASSVGGSEQYF,TGTGCCAGCAGCGTAGGGGGCAGCGAGCAGTACTTC
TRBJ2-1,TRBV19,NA,CASRDQVSSYNEQFF,TGTGCCAGTAGAGACCAGGTGAGCTCCTACAATGAGCAGTTCTTC
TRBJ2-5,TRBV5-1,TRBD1,CASSLAGQAQETQYF,TGCGCCAGCAGCTTGGCTGGACAGGCCCAAGAGACCCAGTACTTC
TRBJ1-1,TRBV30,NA,CAWRARGGTEAFF,TGTGCCTGGAGGGCCAGGGGCGGCACTGAAGCTTTCTTT
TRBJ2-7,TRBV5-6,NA,CASSLFPDFSSYEQYF,TGTGCCAGCAGCTTGTTCCCGGACTTTAGCTCCTACGAGCAGTACTTC
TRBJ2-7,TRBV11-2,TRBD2,CASSSPRTSVRKYF,TGTGCCAGCAGCTCTCCCCGGACTAGTGTAAGGAAGTACTTC
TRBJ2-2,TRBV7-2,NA,CASSLGSGNTGELFF,TGTGCCAGCAGCTTAGGATCAGGGAACACCGGGGAGCTGTTTTTT
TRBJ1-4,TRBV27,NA,CASSLFGQGWATNEKLFF,TGTGCCAGCAGTTTATTTGGCCAGGGGTGGGCAACTAATGAAAAACTGTTTTTT
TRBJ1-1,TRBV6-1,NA,CASMEPGEGTEAFF,TGTGCCAGCATGGAGCCTGGGGAGGGCACTGAAGCTTTCTTT
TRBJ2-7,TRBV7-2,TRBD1,CASSKGQGSYEQYF,TGTGCCAGCAGCAAGGGACAGGGGTCCTACGAGCAGTACTTC
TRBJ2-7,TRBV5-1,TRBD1,CASSLGGQASYEQYF,TGCGCCAGCAGCTTGGGGGGACAGGCCTCCTACGAGCAGTACTTC
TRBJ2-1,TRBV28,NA,CASISIGGYEQFF,TGTGCCAGCATTAGTATAGGGGGATATGAGCAGTTCTTC
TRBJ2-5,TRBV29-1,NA,CSALPGLGEKTQYF,TGCAGCGCCCTTCCCGGACTCGGCGAAAAGACCCAGTACTTC
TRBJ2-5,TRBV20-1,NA,CSALLGETQYF,TGCAGTGCTCTACTAGGAGAGACCCAGTACTTC
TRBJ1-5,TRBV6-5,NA,CASSYSSSKPQHF,TGTGCCAGCAGTTACTCCTCAAGCAAGCCCCAGCATTTT
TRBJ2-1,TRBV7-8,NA,CASSPQGNEQFF,TGTGCCAGCAGCCCCCAGGGTAATGAGCAGTTCTTC
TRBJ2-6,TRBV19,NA,CASSGGTASGANVLTF,TGTGCCAGTAGTGGCGGGACAGCCTCTGGGGCCAACGTCCTGACTTTC
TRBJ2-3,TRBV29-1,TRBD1,CSVGGTGVADTQYF,TGCAGCGTTGGAGGGACAGGGGTCGCAGATACGCAGTATTTT
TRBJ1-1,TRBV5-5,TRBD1,CASSKDRDLLVRTTEAFF,TGTGCCAGCAGCAAGGACAGGGACCTTTTGGTTAGGACGACTGAAGCTTTCTTT
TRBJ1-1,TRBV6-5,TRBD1,CASSSPDRGPEAFF,TGTGCCAGCAGTTCCCCGGACAGGGGACCTGAAGCTTTCTTT
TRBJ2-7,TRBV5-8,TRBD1,CASSYDRGGYEQYF,TGTGCCAGCAGCTACGACAGGGGAGGCTACGAGCAGTACTTC
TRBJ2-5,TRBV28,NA,CASSRERTYQETQYF,TGTGCCAGCAGTCGGGAACGGACGTACCAAGAGACCCAGTACTTC
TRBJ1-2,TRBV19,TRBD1,CASRRRGQGTYGYTF,TGTGCCAGTAGGCGGCGGGGACAGGGAACCTATGGCTACACCTTC
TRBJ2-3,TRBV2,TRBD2,CASRGTSGSSDTQYF,TGTGCCAGCAGGGGGACTAGCGGGAGCTCAGATACGCAGTATTTT
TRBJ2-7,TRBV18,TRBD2,CASSPGGHEQYF,TGTGCCAGCTCCCCGGGGGGGCACGAGCAGTACTTC
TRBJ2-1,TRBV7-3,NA,CASSSTTLGSEQFF,TGTGCCAGCAGCTCCACTACTTTGGGTAGTGAGCAGTTCTTC
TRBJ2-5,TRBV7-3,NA,CASSLTAQETQYF,TGTGCCAGCAGCTTGACTGCTCAAGAGACCCAGTACTTC
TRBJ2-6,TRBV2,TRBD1,CASSRTGNPSGANVLTF,TGTGCCAGCAGTCGGACAGGGAACCCCTCCGGGGCCAACGTCCTGACTTTC
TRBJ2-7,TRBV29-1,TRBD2,CSVGTRPYEQYF,TGCAGCGTAGGGACTAGACCCTACGAGCAGTACTTC
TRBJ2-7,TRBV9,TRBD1,CASSVEGAWYEQYF,TGTGCCAGCAGCGTAGAGGGGGCCTGGTACGAGCAGTACTTC
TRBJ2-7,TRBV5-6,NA,CASSWAGTPPYEQYF,TGTGCCAGCAGCTGGGCCGGGACTCCCCCCTACGAGCAGTACTTC
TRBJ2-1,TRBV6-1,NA,CASTPGNIEQFF,TGTGCCAGTACCCCAGGGAATATTGAGCAGTTCTTC
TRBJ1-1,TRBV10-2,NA,CASRDPGLNTEAFF,TGCGCCAGCAGAGACCCGGGGTTAAACACTGAAGCTTTCTTT
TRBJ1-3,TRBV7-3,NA,CASSLGAGGGYTIYF,TGTGCCAGCAGCTTAGGAGCGGGTGGAGGATACACCATATATTTT
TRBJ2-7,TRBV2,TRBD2,CARGTSDYEQYF,TGTGCCAGAGGGACTAGCGACTACGAGCAGTACTTC
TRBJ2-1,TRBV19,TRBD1,CASTRQGASNEQFF,TGTGCCAGTACTCGACAGGGGGCGTCCAATGAGCAGTTCTTC
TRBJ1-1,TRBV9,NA,CASSVEPDRNTEAFF,TGTGCCAGCAGCGTAGAACCCGACAGGAACACTGAAGCTTTCTTT
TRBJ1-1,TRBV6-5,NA,CASSYQSGRTEAFF,TGTGCCAGCAGTTACCAGTCAGGGAGGACTGAAGCTTTCTTT
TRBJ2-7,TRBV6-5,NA,CASMGVGATEQYF,TGTGCCAGCATGGGAGTGGGCGCGACCGAGCAGTACTTC
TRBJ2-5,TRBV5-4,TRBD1,CASTPGTALQETQYF,TGTGCCAGCACCCCGGGGACAGCTCTACAAGAGACCCAGTACTTC
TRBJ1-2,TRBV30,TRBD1,CAWTRTGAHGGYTF,TGTGCCTGGACCAGGACAGGGGCCCACGGTGGCTACACCTTC
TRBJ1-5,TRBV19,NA,CASSMQANQPQHF,TGTGCCAGTAGTATGCAGGCCAATCAGCCCCAGCATTTT
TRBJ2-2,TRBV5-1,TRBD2,CASSLVFRTSVNTGELFF,TGCGCCAGCAGCTTGGTGTTTAGGACTAGCGTAAACACCGGGGAGCTGTTTTTT
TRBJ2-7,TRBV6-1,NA,CASSEVSGYEQYF,TGTGCCAGCAGTGAAGTAAGCGGTTACGAGCAGTACTTC
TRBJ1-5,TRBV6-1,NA,CASSATGGHNQPQHF,TGTGCCAGCAGTGCCACGGGCGGACACAATCAGCCCCAGCATTTT
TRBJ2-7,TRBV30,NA,CAWSPRRFSSYEQYF,TGTGCCTGGAGTCCCAGGCGTTTTTCATCCTACGAGCAGTACTTC
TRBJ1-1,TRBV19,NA,CASSSSHTEAFF,TGTGCCAGTAGCTCTTCCCACACTGAAGCTTTCTTT
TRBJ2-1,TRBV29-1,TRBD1,CSVRDRASYNEQFF,TGCAGCGTCCGGGACAGGGCATCTTACAATGAGCAGTTCTTC
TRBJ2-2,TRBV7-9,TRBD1,CASSLMTGGSNTGELFF,TGTGCCAGCAGCTTAATGACAGGGGGTTCGAACACCGGGGAGCTGTTTTTT
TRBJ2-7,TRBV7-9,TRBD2,CASSLALAGGLGEQYF,TGTGCCAGCAGCTTAGCCCTAGCGGGGGGGCTAGGCGAGCAGTACTTC
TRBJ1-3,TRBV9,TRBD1,CASSLTGVTGNTIYF,TGTGCCAGCAGCCTCACAGGGGTCACTGGAAACACCATATATTTT
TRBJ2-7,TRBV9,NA,CASSVDAGATYEQYF,TGTGCCAGCAGCGTAGACGCAGGGGCTACCTACGAGCAGTACTTC
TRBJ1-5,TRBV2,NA,CASGGIGQPQHF,TGTGCCAGCGGGGGGATAGGTCAGCCCCAGCATTTT
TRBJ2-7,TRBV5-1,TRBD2,CASSPTSGLSSYEQYF,TGCGCCAGCAGCCCCACTAGCGGGCTTAGCTCCTACGAGCAGTACTTC
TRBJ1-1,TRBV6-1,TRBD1,CASSEWDRGVPEAFF,TGTGCCAGCAGTGAATGGGACAGGGGCGTTCCTGAAGCTTTCTTT